These 10 T cell receptor beta chains were all obtained from the same sample, sequenced in a study of control samples from healthy donors and cancer patients. This table comes from immunoSEQ multiplex PCR, and its TCRdb copy is limited to in-frame clones, with some not included. The sample has 55,000 to 80,000 clones; 89% are singletons. Sample: PBMCs. All receptors derive from a man aged 60-69 years with colorectal cancer.

The rearrangement joins TRBV2 to TRBJ2-1; D unclear. CDR1 is SNHLY and CDR2 is FYNNEI in the germline V gene. There are 14 residues in the CDR3. Between the trimmed V and J ends, which lost 7 bases and 7 bases, there was a span of 17 bases. CDR3 loop: CASKLTQPSNEQFF. The CDR3 coding sequence is TGTGCCAGCAAGTTAACACAGCCAAGTAATGAGCAGTTCTTC.

This clone was observed a single time. The rearrangement uses TRBV6-5 and TRBJ2-2; tentatively, D is TRBD1 (6 bases). In germline, CDR1 is MNHEY, CDR2 SVGAGI. The CDR3 extends over 13 amino acids. V lost 6 bases and J lost 7, with 12 bases in between. The CDR3 is CASSTGYYGELFF. DNA for the CDR3: TGTGCCAGCAGCACAGGGTATTACGGGGAGCTGTTTTTT.

This chain links TRBV6-6 with TRBJ1-2, with 8 bases aligning to TRBD1. V lost 2 bases and J lost 7; bases outside the gene matches: 9. CDR3 length equals 15 residues. Per the germline V gene, CDR1 is MNHNY and CDR2 is SVGAGI (reference sequence). CDR3 loop: CASSYAPRTGSGYTF. The CDR3 DNA sequence: TGTGCCAGCAGTTACGCCCCCAGGACAGGGTCTGGCTACACCTTC.

This chain uses TRBV29-1 with TRBJ2-5; the match to TRBD2 covers 11 bases. Germline CDR1 is SQVTM and CDR2 is ANQGSEA. This CDR3 has 15 amino acids. Trimming took 7 bases from V and 5 from J; bases not matched to a gene: 12. For the CDR3, the DNA is TGCAGCGGCGCCCCTAGCGGGGGGCGTGGGGAGACCCAGTACTTC. This gives the protein CSGAPSGGRGETQYF.

The chain uses TRBV28 and TRBJ2-5; D might be TRBD1 (6 bases). The CDR3 has 18 amino acids. Per germline, CDR1 MDHEN and CDR2 SYDVKM. V was clipped by 2 bases and J by 5 bases, with 24 bases between them. CDR3 sequence (DNA): TGTGCCAGCAGTTTAAGGGGGAGTTCCGTCTTCGCCGGGGAGACCCAGTACTTC. Protein sequence: CASSLRGSSVFAGETQYF.

In the case of this clone: One end of the junction varies from germline; a read error may be responsible. The chain is built from TRBV7-9 and TRBJ2-7; possible D gene TRBD2, 5 bases. The CDR3 loop spans 12 amino acids. Germline-derived CDR1 and CDR2 are SEHNR and FQNEAQ (reference sequence). The CDR3 loop reads CASSDGLYRERF. CDR3 DNA sequence: TGTGCCAGCAGCGATGGACTCTACAGAGAGCGCTTC.

In this sample, this clone turned up once. The J gene is TRBJ1-1, the V gene TRBV18; no clear D gene. Germline CDR1 KGHSH, CDR2 LQKENI. Trimming stripped 4 bases from V and 1 base from J, with 13 bases between. This CDR3 comprises 15 residues. The CDR3 sequence is CASSLMGRRNTEAFF. The CDR3 coding sequence is TGTGCCAGCTCACTAATGGGCAGACGGAACACTGAAGCTTTCTTT.

The chain is built from TRBV11-2 and TRBJ2-7; 9 bases line up with TRBD1. Germline values: CDR1 SGHAT, CDR2 FQNNGV. The CDR3 consists of 14 residues. V shed 2 bases, J shed 6 bases, and the junction held 5 bases outside the gene matches. The CDR3, as DNA: TGTGCCAGCAGCTTACCGGGACAGGGTTCCGAGCAGTACTTC. Translating gives CASSLPGQGSEQYF.

The chain couples TRBV18 to TRBJ2-5; D remains unclear. The CDR3 spans 13 residues. Trimming removed 2 bases from V and 1 base from J, with 5 bases in between. CDR1 is KGHSH and CDR2 is LQKENI in the germline V gene. This CDR3 reads CASSPVGQETQYF. The DNA for the CDR3 is TGTGCCAGCTCACCAGTTGGCCAAGAGACCCAGTACTTC.

V and J are TRBV19 and TRBJ2-5; 16 bases are shared with TRBD2. The germline gives CDR1 LNHDA, CDR2 SQIVND (reference sequence). V shed 3 bases, J shed 2 bases, and the junction held 9 bases outside the gene matches. The CDR3 is 19 residues long. The CDR3 reads CASSMSGRGLAGGQETQYF. CDR3 bases: TGTGCCAGTAGTATGTCCGGGAGGGGACTAGCGGGGGGGCAAGAGACCCAGTACTTC.